These T cell receptor beta chains were read from a single sample in a study of a mutant IDH1 vaccine in newly diagnosed glioma. Assay: immunoSEQ multiplex PCR; the TCRdb copy retains only in-frame clones and omits some. In the table there are 20,000 to 25,000 clones, roughly four fifths of which are singletons. These receptors have no known antigen. The material was PBMCs, obtained from a glioma patient whose treatment included an IDH1 peptide vaccine. The origin of the receptors is a man in his thirties or forties with glioma. Both conserved end residues are part of each CDR3. The order of the fields is clone size, V gene, D gene, J gene, CDR3 protein, CDR3 DNA. The D gene is left open where the match is weak. Clone size is given for some rows only: seen once, a few or many times, or a class if the clone is expanded.

-	TRBV27	TRBD1	TRBJ1-2	CASSLFGQGHGYTF	TGTGCCAGCAGTTTATTCGGACAGGGCCATGGCTACACCTTC
few	TRBV15	-	TRBJ1-1	CATSRDITGSEAFF	TGTGCCACCAGCAGAGATATAACGGGCTCTGAAGCTTTCTTT
-	TRBV10-2	TRBD1	TRBJ2-7	CASRDPGTGDYEQYF	TGCGCCAGCAGAGACCCCGGGACAGGGGACTACGAGCAGTACTTC
-	TRBV5-1	TRBD2	TRBJ2-5	CASSLGGLAFQETQYF	TGCGCCAGCAGCTTGGGGGGACTAGCGTTCCAAGAGACCCAGTACTTC
few	TRBV6-4	-	TRBJ2-2	CASSSGNTGELFF	TGTGCCAGCAGTTCAGGGAACACCGGGGAGCTGTTTTTT
-	TRBV7-9	-	TRBJ1-5	CASSLVSNQPQHF	TGTGCCAGCAGCTTAGTAAGCAATCAGCCCCAGCATTTT
-	TRBV27	-	TRBJ1-1	CASSHDRSNTEAFF	TGTGCCAGCAGTCACGACAGGTCGAACACTGAAGCTTTCTTT
-	TRBV7-8	TRBD2	TRBJ2-3	CASSLLLSGNTDTQYF	TGTGCCAGCAGCTTACTCCTTAGCGGGAATACAGATACGCAGTATTTT
-	TRBV7-9	TRBD1	TRBJ2-3	CASSLRDRGITDTQYF	TGTGCCAGCAGTTTAAGGGACAGGGGAATCACAGATACGCAGTATTTT
-	TRBV6-6	-	TRBJ2-2	CASSRRVGAVTGELFF	TGTGCCAGCAGCCGTCGCGTTGGGGCGGTCACCGGGGAGCTGTTTTTT
-	TRBV21-1	-	TRBJ1-5	CASSKGPGSVGTLRNISNQPQHF	TGTGCCAGCAGCAAAGGCCCCGGGAGTGTGGGGACACTAAGAAATATTAGCAATCAGCCCCAGCATTTT
-	TRBV6-5	TRBD1	TRBJ2-7	CASTYPGQGNEQYF	TGTGCCAGCACCTACCCGGGACAGGGGAACGAGCAGTACTTC
-	TRBV2	TRBD1	TRBJ2-3	CASRATGRTGGTDTQYF	TGTGCCAGCAGGGCCACCGGTCGGACAGGGGGTACAGATACGCAGTATTTT
few	TRBV27	TRBD1	TRBJ1-4	CASQQGAGEKLFF	TGTGCCAGCCAACAGGGGGCGGGAGAAAAACTGTTTTTT
-	TRBV7-2	TRBD2	TRBJ2-3	CASSLLAGGTDTQYF	TGTGCCAGCAGCTTACTAGCGGGAGGAACAGATACGCAGTATTTT
-	TRBV27	-	TRBJ1-2	CASSLSGSGETGYTF	TGTGCCAGCAGTTTATCGGGGTCCGGGGAAACGGGCTACACCTTC
-	TRBV6-6	TRBD1	TRBJ1-5	CASRDRENQPQHF	TGTGCCAGTAGGGACAGGGAAAATCAGCCCCAGCATTTT
-	TRBV5-8	TRBD1	TRBJ1-2	CASSPGQNYGYTF	TGTGCCAGCAGCCCGGGACAGAACTATGGCTACACCTTC
-	TRBV5-6	-	TRBJ1-1	CASSLAGEYLAFF	TGTGCCAGCAGCTTGGCAGGGGAGTACCTAGCTTTCTTT
few	TRBV19	-	TRBJ1-5	CASSPVASPGNQPQHF	TGTGCCAGTAGTCCCGTGGCCTCGCCGGGCAATCAGCCCCAGCATTTT
-	TRBV2	-	TRBJ1-5	CASRFREGGYNQPQHF	TGTGCCAGCAGGTTCCGGGAGGGCGGTTACAATCAGCCCCAGCATTTT
-	TRBV27	-	TRBJ2-6	CASSLRDRFSGANVLTF	TGTGCCAGCAGTTTACGTGACAGGTTCTCTGGGGCCAACGTCCTGACTTTC
-	TRBV7-2	TRBD1	TRBJ1-2	CASSARTGGRYGYTF	TGTGCCAGCAGCGCCCGGACAGGGGGCAGATATGGCTACACCTTC
-	TRBV5-1	-	TRBJ2-1	CASSQSQGPGEQFF	TGCGCCAGCAGCCAATCCCAGGGTCCTGGTGAGCAGTTCTTC
few	TRBV18	-	TRBJ1-4	CASSPGTENEKLFF	TGTGCCAGCTCACCCGGCACCGAGAATGAAAAACTGTTTTTT
-	TRBV5-1	-	TRBJ2-2	CASSLSGTGELFF	TGCGCCAGCAGCTTGTCGGGCACCGGGGAGCTGTTTTTT
-	TRBV19	TRBD1	TRBJ1-1	CASSNRGRDTEAFF	TGTGCCAGTTCAAACAGGGGGCGCGACACTGAAGCTTTCTTT
-	TRBV5-1	TRBD1	TRBJ2-7	CASSSYKQGAQDAEQYF	TGCGCCAGCAGCTCCTACAAACAGGGGGCGCAGGATGCCGAGCAGTACTTC
-	TRBV5-6	-	TRBJ1-1	CASSLGRRFFENTEAFF	TGTGCCAGCAGCTTGGGCAGAAGGTTCTTCGAGAACACTGAAGCTTTCTTT
-	TRBV2	TRBD1	TRBJ1-2	CASSRTGGGYTF	TGTGCCAGCAGTAGAACAGGGGGGGGCTACACCTTC
-	TRBV7-2	TRBD1	TRBJ1-5	CASSGQGSNQPQHF	TGTGCCAGCAGCGGACAGGGGAGCAATCAGCCCCAGCATTTT
-	TRBV6-5	-	TRBJ2-5	CASRIQGYQETQYF	TGTGCCAGCAGGATACAGGGATACCAAGAGACCCAGTACTTC
-	TRBV9	TRBD2	TRBJ2-1	CASSVGTSPNNEQFF	TGTGCCAGCAGCGTCGGGACTAGTCCTAACAATGAGCAGTTCTTC
once	TRBV5-1	-	TRBJ1-3	CASSLDPGRGNTIYF	TGCGCCAGCAGCTTGGATCCCGGGCGGGGAAACACCATATATTTT
-	TRBV4-2	-	TRBJ1-1	CASSHTSMDTEAFF	TGTGCCAGCAGCCATACGTCCATGGACACTGAAGCTTTCTTT
-	TRBV6-5	TRBD1	TRBJ1-2	CASSYFGTGNYGYTF	TGTGCCAGCAGTTATTTCGGGACAGGGAACTATGGCTACACCTTC
-	TRBV25-1	-	TRBJ2-5	CASSQRGVLQETQYF	TGTGCCAGCAGTCAAAGGGGAGTTCTACAAGAGACCCAGTACTTC
-	TRBV7-9	TRBD1	TRBJ1-1	CASSPEPGTVNTEAFF	TGTGCCAGCAGCCCCGAGCCCGGGACAGTGAACACTGAAGCTTTCTTT
once	TRBV11-1	TRBD1	TRBJ1-1	CASQGGGNTEAFF	TGTGCCAGCCAGGGGGGCGGGAACACTGAAGCTTTCTTT
-	TRBV2	TRBD2	TRBJ2-3	CASSFRTSGSPSTDTQYF	TGTGCCAGCAGTTTTCGGACTAGCGGGAGCCCCAGCACAGATACGCAGTATTTT
-	TRBV5-1	-	TRBJ2-7	CASSLNGHSYEQYF	TGCGCCAGCAGCTTGAACGGCCACTCCTACGAGCAGTACTTC
-	TRBV5-4	TRBD2	TRBJ2-1	CASSGREGRENEQFF	TGTGCCAGCAGCGGGCGGGAGGGCCGGGAAAATGAGCAGTTCTTC
-	TRBV5-6	TRBD1	TRBJ1-1	CASSWTGWGTEAFF	TGTGCCAGCAGCTGGACAGGGTGGGGCACTGAAGCTTTCTTT
once	TRBV5-1	TRBD1	TRBJ1-4	CASSHGQGDGNEKLFF	TGCGCCAGCAGCCATGGACAGGGGGACGGGAACGAAAAACTGTTTTTT
-	TRBV5-1	-	TRBJ1-1	CASSLDVNTEAFF	TGCGCCAGCAGCTTAGATGTGAACACTGAAGCTTTCTTT
-	TRBV7-7	-	TRBJ1-1	CASSFRVDTEAFF	TGTGCCAGCAGCTTCCGGGTTGACACTGAAGCTTTCTTT
-	TRBV19	-	TRBJ2-4	CASSIGVTAKNIQYF	TGTGCCAGTAGTATTGGAGTTACGGCCAAAAACATTCAGTACTTC
-	TRBV18	-	TRBJ1-2	CASSPQLTINYGYTF	TGTGCCAGCTCACCACAACTGACCATTAACTATGGCTACACCTTC
-	TRBV19	-	TRBJ2-5	CASSRGAGGETQYF	TGTGCCAGTAGCCGGGGGGCAGGGGGGGAGACCCAGTACTTC
-	TRBV18	TRBD1	TRBJ1-1	CASSSYRQGLNTEAFF	TGTGCCAGCTCATCATACAGACAGGGCCTTAACACTGAAGCTTTCTTT
-	TRBV5-4	-	TRBJ2-3	CASSLERSTDTQYF	TGTGCCAGCAGCCTGGAAAGGAGCACAGATACGCAGTATTTT